One T cell receptor beta chain is described in this entry. There is no known antigen for this receptor. Base quality data are lacking; no much larger clone is found one base away. From the cysteine up to the phenylalanine, the CDR3 has a length of 12 residues. CDR3 DNA only is kept here, 36 bases in frame from base 1. A distance of 5 bases separates the germline ends of V and J, which lose 3 bases and 3 bases respectively. CDR1 SGHRS and CDR2 YFSETQ were looked up in the germline V gene. Libraries were built with the immunoSEQ multiplex PCR assay. A mixture of 60 forward primers for TCR Vbeta segments and 13 reverse primers for TCR Jbeta segments was used in the multiplex PCR. A multiplex PCR assay on genomic DNA amplified the CDR3 region of rearranged TCR beta genes. Amplified TCR beta libraries were sequenced as 87-base-pair reads on the Illumina HiSeq System. Processing in the source paper ran as follows. Across the roughly 670 repertoires, a later analysis counted tens of millions of unique TCR beta chains, some 11 million of which were shared by at least two donors. To remove PCR and sequencing errors, raw reads were error-corrected and collapsed into unique sequences using a nearest-neighbor algorithm that merged closely related sequences. V, D and J gene segments were assigned by aligning CDR3 sequences to IMGT reference sequences. For a sequence to be retained, a match of at least six nucleotides to both a V gene segment and a J gene segment was required. Rearrangements were classified as productive when the CDR3 lacked stop codons and remained in frame with V and J, and all other rearrangements were classified as non-productive. CDR3 was defined according to IMGT convention as the region running from the second conserved V-encoded cysteine to the conserved J-encoded phenylalanine. The earlier analysis of about 560 of the donors excluded any sequence lacking an unambiguous match to a single V gene segment. In an earlier analysis of 587 of the donors, a V segment was called functional when productive rearrangements were above 56.7%, and segregating when the standard deviation between donors exceeded 5%. A statistical classification framework was built for diagnosing cytomegalovirus status from the catalog of TCR beta chain sequences. In a later analysis, V and J genes were assigned by comparing TCR nucleotide sequences against IMGT/GENE-DB human TR gene sequences. In a later analysis, CDR3 sequences and most-parsimonious VDJ recombination scenarios were assigned using the TCRdist pipeline. In a later analysis, every TCR beta chain was defined by the combination of its CDR3 amino acid sequence and its V-gene family, and reads without a unique V-gene family were dropped. As a way to deal with suspected cross-contamination and a sequencing artifact, a later analysis dropped 450 to 700 nucleotide sequences that were highly shared and had low generation probability. In a later analysis, a clonal expansion index was calculated for each public chain from normalized within-repertoire ranks of inferred template counts. Generation probabilities in a later analysis came from a VDJ recombination model fitted to out-of-frame rearrangements, and those results were checked against IGoR. In a later analysis, TCR-TCR, TCR-HLA and TCR-CMV co-occurrence was scored with hypergeometric tests, and a repertoire-size bias correction was applied to TCR pairs. In a later analysis, false discovery rates were estimated by permuting HLA or CMV assignments 20 times. A later analysis grouped co-occurring TCRs with DBSCAN, adding TCRdist sequence similarity when clustering within HLA-allele-positive subsets. For co-occurrence clustering, repertoires with fewer than 30,000 or more than 120,000 public chains were excluded, along with four to six repertoires with anomalous nucleotide sharing. What TCRdb holds here is the immuneACCESS table cut down to in-frame rearrangements. Part of the clones is not present; checked against another copy, under half of the missing clones reflect an unresolved V gene, and the others are unexplained. V, J and clone size were drawn from that table, and D and trimming were deduced from the DNA. A total of 150,000 to 200,000 clones appear in this sample, more than 70% of them only once. The top ten clones comprise approximately 1.6% of the sample.

In total, roughly 710 healthy bone marrow donors made up the cohort. At the time of sampling, all cohort members were nominally healthy, though unrecorded immune exposures were likely present. The donor was CMV seronegative and belonged to the group of around 350 seronegative cohort members. Each donor provided a peripheral blood sample, and peripheral blood mononuclear cells were used for TCR beta sequencing. The Qiagen DNeasy Blood Extraction Kit was used to extract genomic DNA from the blood cell samples. This specimen comes from a study of cytomegalovirus exposure and HLA in healthy donors (dated by TCRdb to the late 2010s). With respect to the entire study: In an earlier analysis of roughly 590 of the donors, 276 Gb of sequence data and 90 million to 120 million unique TCR beta sequences from about 190 million T cells were reported. An early release that covered about 640 HLA-typed donors contained approximately 320 gigabases of sequencing data and some 87 million unique TCR sequences. The genetic ancestry cluster associated with self-reported Caucasian donors included approximately 85% of the 350 to 500 genotyped donors. The study was designed to test whether signatures of past pathogen exposure could be identified by cataloging public T cell receptors. The T cell repertoires of 700 or so subjects were profiled by immunosequencing and related to cytomegalovirus serostatus. Besides the first cohort of 666 subjects, a separate validation cohort made up of 120 different subjects was used. High-throughput TCR immunosequencing, statistical association of individual TCRs with disease status, and machine learning were combined to predict cytomegalovirus infection status. A later analysis re-examined previously published TCR beta repertoires from more than 650 donors and added high-resolution HLA genotyping to investigate patterns of TCR occurrence. In the later analysis, no new phenotypic data were used to find candidate immune exposures; instead, reliance was placed on TCR beta sequences and their occurrence across donors. An earlier analysis of 587 of the donors used high-throughput TCR beta sequencing to judge whether each TCR beta V gene segment behaved as functional or pseudogenic. Donor age, sex, ethnicity and CMV serostatus were compiled alongside the repertoire data. A later genetic analysis used genome-wide SNP genotypes for about 65% of the 666 donors, treating that subset as a discovery cohort. Every discovery cohort repertoire had been produced on one sequencing platform. HLA typing covered class I and class II loci at four-digit resolution. Typing coverage differed by locus: A, B, C, DRB1 and DQB1 were typed in about 620-630 donors, DQA1 in 522, DPA1 in some 610, and DPB1 in 472. A handful of DR-DQ haplotypes were handled as single units for association and clustering because linkage in the cohort was strong. Across some 400 genotyped donors of the cohort, an average of roughly 250,000 unique TCR beta nucleotide sequences per donor were sequenced, and roughly 17% of those sequences were non-productive.

Overall study outcomes, separate from this receptor: An association between a missense DCLRE1C variant and V-gene and J-gene trimming of TCR beta chains was found in a later genetic analysis and replicated in an independent cohort. The authors suggested that the approach could potentially be extended to other disease states and immunological phenotypes. Immune exposure information for the cohort was limited to CMV serostatus. In a later analysis, several top co-occurrence clusters were reported to appear linked to parvovirus B19, influenza, CMV and Epstein-Barr virus. At a false discovery rate of 0.05, a later analysis linked about 17,000 TCR beta sequences to specific HLA alleles. In both the original and validation cohorts, the classifier was reported to diagnose cytomegalovirus status with high specificity and sensitivity. Roughly uniform sequencing depth across donors was assumed in presence/absence analyses, although this assumption may not hold. A later analysis found that TCR association rates varied across HLA loci, with DRB1 alleles showing the most associated TCRs and HLA-C alleles the fewest. A few of the identified cytomegalovirus-associated TCR beta chains were confirmed in vitro to be specific for cytomegalovirus antigens. A further reported finding was that TCR beta sequences accurately predicted the HLA-A and HLA-B alleles for most subjects in the first cohort. The earlier analysis of almost 600 of the donors excluded roughly 17 rarely observed V segments, including chromosome 9 orphons, because counts were too low. When HLA alleles, especially DR and DQ, strongly co-occurred, TCR associations were difficult to assign to individual alleles. The sequencing pipeline was judged likely to have produced a cluster of highly shared sequence variants as a technical artifact. In a later analysis, most CMV-associated TCR beta chains were found to appear HLA-restricted, with HLA associations seemingly driven largely by CMV exposure. In the study, about 150 TCR beta chains were listed as associated with cytomegalovirus. Linkage disequilibrium might explain the correlated functional status among segregating V segments, but an unknown experimental factor could not be excluded. HLA typing was unavailable for some donors at each locus, so association tests used only the typed subset. Because the 87-base-pair reads could not distinguish some IMGT-functional V segments, including TRBV6-2 and TRBV6-3, those segments were excluded. A later analysis found that HLA-associated TCR beta chains were more clonally expanded and had lower generation probabilities than equally common non-associated chains. Only TCR beta chains were sequenced in this cohort, and the absence of alpha or paired-chain data limited detectable features. Broadly in line with IMGT annotations, most TCR beta V segments showed up in productive rearrangements about 87% or about 30% of the time in an earlier analysis of 587 of the donors. In a later genetic analysis, fewer N-insertions in productive TCRs were reported among donors in an Asian-associated ancestry cluster than the approximately 710-donor mean. While some public TCRs were present in many individuals, most TCR sequences turned up only very rarely across donors.

The specimen sequenced was PBMCs. The sequence links TRBV5-1 to TRBJ2-3; the D segment cannot be called with confidence. The TCR comes from a girl under 18 in good health and CMV-seronegative. Here the CDR3 is given as CASSSSTDTQYF. The DNA reads TGCGCCAGCAGCTCCTCGACAGATACGCAGTATTTT.